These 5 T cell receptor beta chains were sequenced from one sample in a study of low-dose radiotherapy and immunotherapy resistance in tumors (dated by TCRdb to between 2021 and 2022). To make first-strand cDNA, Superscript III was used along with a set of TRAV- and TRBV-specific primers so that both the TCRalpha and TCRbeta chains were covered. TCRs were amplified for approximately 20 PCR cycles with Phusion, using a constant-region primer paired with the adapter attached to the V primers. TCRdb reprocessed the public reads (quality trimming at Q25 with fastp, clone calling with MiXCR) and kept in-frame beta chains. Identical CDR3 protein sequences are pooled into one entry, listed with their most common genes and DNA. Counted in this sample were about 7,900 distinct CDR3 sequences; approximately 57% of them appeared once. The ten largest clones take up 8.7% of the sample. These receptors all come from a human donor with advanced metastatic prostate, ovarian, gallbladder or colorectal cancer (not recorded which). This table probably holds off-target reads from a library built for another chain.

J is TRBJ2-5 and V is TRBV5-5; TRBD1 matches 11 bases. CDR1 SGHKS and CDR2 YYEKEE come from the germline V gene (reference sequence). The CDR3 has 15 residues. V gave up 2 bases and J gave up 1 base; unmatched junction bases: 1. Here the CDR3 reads CASSFGTGGQETQYF. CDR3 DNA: TGTGCCAGCAGCTTCGGGACAGGGGGCCAAGAGACCCAGTACTTC.

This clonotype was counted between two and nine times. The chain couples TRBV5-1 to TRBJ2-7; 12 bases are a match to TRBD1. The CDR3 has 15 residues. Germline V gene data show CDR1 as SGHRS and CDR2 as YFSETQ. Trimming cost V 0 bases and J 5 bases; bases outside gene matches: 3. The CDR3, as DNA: TGCGCCAGCAGCTTGGTGGGACAGGGGGCAAACGAGCAGTACTTC. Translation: CASSLVGQGANEQYF.

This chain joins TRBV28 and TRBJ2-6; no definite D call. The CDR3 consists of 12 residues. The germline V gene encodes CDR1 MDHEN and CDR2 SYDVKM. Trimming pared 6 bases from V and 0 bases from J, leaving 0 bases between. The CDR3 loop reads CASSSGANVLTF. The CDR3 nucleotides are TGTGCCAGCAGCTCTGGGGCCAACGTCCTGACTTTC.

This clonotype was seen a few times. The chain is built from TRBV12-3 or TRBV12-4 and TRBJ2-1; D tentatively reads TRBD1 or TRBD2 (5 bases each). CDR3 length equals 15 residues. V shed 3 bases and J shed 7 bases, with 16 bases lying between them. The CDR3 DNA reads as TGTGCCAGCAGTTTGTATGGGGGATCATCGAATGAGCAGTTCTTC. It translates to CASSLYGGSSNEQFF.

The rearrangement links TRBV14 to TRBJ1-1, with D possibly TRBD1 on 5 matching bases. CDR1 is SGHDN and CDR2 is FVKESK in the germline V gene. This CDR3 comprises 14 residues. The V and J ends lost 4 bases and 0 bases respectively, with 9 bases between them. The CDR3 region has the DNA TGTGCCAGCAGCCTATCAGGGATGAACACTGAAGCTTTCTTT. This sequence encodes CASSLSGMNTEAFF.